Following are 22 T cell receptor beta chains from one sample sequenced in a study of cytomegalovirus exposure and HLA in healthy donors. The PCR ran on 60 Vbeta and 13 Jbeta primers. The assay was immunoSEQ multiplex PCR, and TCRdb's table has in-frame clones only and misses some. The repertoire holds some 150,000 clones, with approximately 80% as singletons. Sequencing used PBMCs. These receptors were taken from a male donor in good health and CMV-seronegative.

This chain links TRBV28 with TRBJ2-7, with D unclear. V lost 7 bases and J 4 bases, leaving 5 bases between the germline ends. The germline V gene has CDR1 MDHEN and CDR2 SYDVKM. The CDR3 is 10 amino acids. The DNA for the CDR3 is TGTGCCAGCATCGGGTACGAGCAGTACTTC. Amino acid sequence: CASIGYEQYF.

This clone was detected only a few times. The chain is built from TRBV5-4 and TRBJ2-7; 9 nucleotides match TRBD1. CDR1 and CDR2 (germline): SGHNT, YYREEE (reference sequence). V shed 6 bases, J shed 5 bases, and the junction held 9 bases outside the gene matches. This CDR3 contains 14 residues. For the CDR3, the DNA is TGTGCCAGCACCAAATACAGGGGGCAGGACGAGCAGTACTTC. Encoded protein: CASTKYRGQDEQYF.

DNA for the CDR3: TGTGCCAGCAGCCGCGAACAGGATTCTTATGGCTACACCTTC. Protein sequence: CASSREQDSYGYTF. The chain employs TRBV7-2 and TRBJ1-2; maybe TRBD1 (5 bases). Germline V gene sequence: CDR1 SGHTA, CDR2 FQGNSA. This CDR3 region has 14 residues. V lost 5 bases and J lost 5, with 15 bases in between. Looking up the rest from reference TRBV7-2 and TRBJ1-2 gives the full variable domain: GAGVSQSPSNKVTEKGKDVELRCDPISGHTALYWYRQSLGQGLEFLIYFQGNSAPDKSGLPSDRFSAERTGGSVSTLTIQRTQQEDSAVYLCASSREQDSYGYTFGSGTRLTVV.

The chain links TRBV6-1 to TRBJ2-1; 9 bases map to TRBD1. The CDR3 sequence is 15 residues long. CDR1 and CDR2 (germline): MNHNS, SASEGT. V gave up 7 bases and J gave up 5 bases; unmatched junction bases: 9. The CDR3 loop reads CASTEWTGVHNEQFF. DNA of the CDR3: TGTGCCAGCACCGAGTGGACAGGGGTCCACAATGAGCAGTTCTTC.

This chain links TRBV6-6 with TRBJ1-2; D gene unclear. Germline V gene sequence: CDR1 MNHNY, CDR2 SVGAGI (reference sequence). Deletions cut 2 bases from V and 7 bases from J, with 17 bases between. This CDR3 comprises 15 residues. This CDR3 is CASSYDLGGDGGYTF. For the CDR3, the DNA is TGTGCCAGCAGTTACGACCTTGGAGGAGATGGTGGCTACACCTTC.

The rearrangement links TRBV28 to TRBJ2-5, with TRBD2 matching 7 bases. CDR3 length: 12 amino acids. The V gene's germline CDR1 is MDHEN and CDR2 SYDVKM. V lost 6 bases to trimming and J lost 5 bases; unmatched junction nucleotides: 3. The CDR3 coding sequence is TGTGCCAGCAGAATTAGCGGGGAGACCCAGTACTTC. It specifies CASRISGETQYF. The whole variable domain, remainder taken from reference TRBV28 and TRBJ2-5, is DVKVTQSSRYLVKRTGEKVFLECVQDMDHENMFWYRQDPGLGLRLIYFSYDVKMKEKGDIPEGYSVSREKKERFSLILESASTNQTSMYLCASRISGETQYFGPGTRLLVL.

The chain employs TRBV6-5 and TRBJ2-3; D gene uncertain. Trimming stripped 8 bases from V and 5 bases from J, with 17 bases between. The CDR3 is made up of 14 amino acids. Germline V CDR1 and CDR2: MNHEY, SVGAGI. DNA for the CDR3: TGTGCCAGCGGAGACGGAACCTTCATAGATACGCAGTATTTT. Encoded protein: CASGDGTFIDTQYF.

The chain uses TRBV18 and TRBJ2-3, with 7 nucleotides matching TRBD2. CDR1 and CDR2 (germline): KGHSH, LQKENI. This CDR3 spans 15 amino acids. V was pared by 4 bases and J by 2 bases, with 6 bases of the junction left unmatched. The CDR3 DNA sequence: TGTGCCAGCTCACTAACCCGGGACTACACAGATACGCAGTATTTT. It encodes CASSLTRDYTDTQYF.

J is TRBJ2-3 and V is TRBV10-1; possible D gene TRBD1, 6 bases. V shed 6 bases and J shed 5 bases, with 18 bases lying between them. This CDR3 region has 15 residues. Germline V gene lookup returns CDR1 WNHNN and CDR2 SYGVQD (reference sequence). CDR3 in DNA: TGCGCCAGCAGCCAGATACAGGGTGGTGAAGATACGCAGTATTTT. Protein product: CASSQIQGGEDTQYF.

V usage is TRBV9 and J usage is TRBJ2-3, with 9 bases matching TRBD2. Germline loops: CDR1 SGDLS, CDR2 YYNGEE. The CDR3 is 16 amino acids. Germline trimming cut 3 bases from V and 1 base from J; bases unmatched to any gene: 6. DNA for the CDR3: TGTGCCAGCAGCGGGACCGCTAGCGGGGGCACAGATACGCAGTATTTT. This encodes CASSGTASGGTDTQYF.

This rearrangement joins TRBV18 to TRBJ1-5; 9 nucleotides agree with TRBD1. CDR3 length equals 16 residues. V lost 0 bases and J lost 6; bases outside the gene matches: 6. Per germline, CDR1 KGHSH and CDR2 LQKENI. CDR3 DNA: TGTGCCAGCTCACCACCGCTCGGACAGGGGAGTCAGCCCCAGCATTTT. Residues: CASSPPLGQGSQPQHF.

This CDR3 reads CASSSLRTGGLYNEQFF. DNA for the CDR3: TGCGCCAGCAGCTCCCTCCGGACAGGGGGCCTCTACAATGAGCAGTTCTTC. The V and J genes are TRBV5-1 and TRBJ2-1, with 11 positions matching TRBD1. The J segment lost 3 bases and the V segment lost 3 bases, leaving 8 bases of the junction unmatched. In germline, CDR1 is SGHRS, CDR2 YFSETQ. This CDR3 region has 17 residues.

This chain connects TRBV5-1 to TRBJ1-2; a weak D match, TRBD1 (5 bases). Germline CDR1 is SGHRS and CDR2 is YFSETQ. The CDR3 runs 14 residues. V shed 3 bases and J shed 1 base, with 10 bases lying between them. DNA of the CDR3: TGCGCCAGCAGCTCCGGGACTGTTAACTATGGCTACACCTTC. Translated, it gives CASSSGTVNYGYTF.

This clone appeared a few times. The V and J genes are TRBV18 and TRBJ1-4; 11 bases line up with TRBD1. CDR1 and CDR2 (germline): KGHSH, LQKENI. This CDR3 is built from 17 residues. V shed 3 bases and J 4 bases; nucleotides not matched to a gene: 7. CDR3 bases: TGTGCCAGCTCACCCGAAGGACAGGGGGCCCTTAATGAAAAACTGTTTTTT. Translating gives CASSPEGQGALNEKLFF.

This clone was seen a few times. This chain uses TRBV5-1 with TRBJ1-2; tentatively, D is TRBD1 (6 bases). V shed 4 bases and J shed 2 bases, with 12 bases lying between them. Germline values: CDR1 SGHRS, CDR2 YFSETQ. This CDR3 spans 14 amino acids. The CDR3 loop reads CASSNKQGNYGYTF. The CDR3 DNA sequence: TGCGCCAGCAGCAATAAACAGGGAAACTATGGCTACACCTTC.

The gene calls are TRBV5-4 and TRBJ1-1; 10 positions agree with TRBD1. This CDR3 is built from 15 residues. Trimming at V came to 6 bases and at J to 4 bases, leaving 9 bases not matched to a gene. The germline CDR1 and CDR2 sequences are SGHNT and YYREEE (reference sequence). The DNA of the CDR3 is TGTGCCAGCACCGCCCCGGACAGGGGGTTCACTGAAGCTTTCTTT. Amino acid sequence: CASTAPDRGFTEAFF.

The rearrangement joins TRBV5-5 to TRBJ1-2; 10 bases match TRBD1. Germline assignment: CDR1 SGHKS and CDR2 YYEKEE (reference sequence). The CDR3 extends over 12 amino acids. V was clipped by 10 bases and J by 2 bases; unmatched bases: 2. CDR3 region: CASGQGNYGYTF. The CDR3 coding sequence is TGTGCCTCGGGACAGGGGAACTATGGCTACACCTTC.

This clone showed up just once. V is TRBV18 and J is TRBJ2-1; perhaps TRBD2 as D (7 bases). V gave up 8 bases and J gave up 3 bases, with 23 bases separating them. The CDR3 extends over 17 amino acids. CDR1 KGHSH and CDR2 LQKENI come from the germline V gene. As DNA, the CDR3 is TGTGCCAGCACAACCCAGAAGGGCGGGGGCAACTACAATGAGCAGTTCTTC. Translated, it gives CASTTQKGGGNYNEQFF.

A note on this clone: Other DNA sequences within the sample encode an identical CDR3. The V call is TRBV25-1, the J call TRBJ1-2; 8 bases line up with TRBD1. Unmatched junction bases numbered 5, after V lost 6 bases and J lost 5 bases. This CDR3 region has 13 residues. Germline CDR1 reads MGHDK; CDR2 reads SYGVNS. The CDR3 loop reads CASSGQGVYGYTF. The CDR3 DNA follows: TGTGCCAGCAGCGGACAGGGTGTTTATGGCTACACCTTC.

The chain joins TRBV27 to TRBJ2-5, with 7 bases aligning to TRBD1. The CDR3 is 14 residues long. CDR1 is MNHEY and CDR2 is SMNVEV in the germline V gene (reference sequence). The ends lost 7 bases at V and 2 bases at J; junction bases unmatched: 7. The DNA for the CDR3 is TGTGCCAGCACCCCGCTGGACAGGCAAGAGACCCAGTACTTC. Its translation: CASTPLDRQETQYF.

J is TRBJ2-3 and V is TRBV21-1; the table's D gene call, TRBD1, was not cross checked with the DNA. TRBV21-1 constitutes a pseudogene. There are 18 residues in the CDR3. The CDR3: CASSKTGALTPIGDTQYF. The CDR3 DNA follows: TGTGCCAGCAGCAAAACTGGGGCTTTGACTCCGATCGGAGATACGCAGTATTTT.

This chain joins TRBV2 and TRBJ2-1, with 14 bases fitting TRBD2. Germline-derived CDR1 and CDR2 are SNHLY and FYNNEI. V lost 7 bases and J lost 3; bases outside the gene matches: 11. The CDR3 is 18 residues long. The CDR3 DNA is TGTGCCAGCACTGCCGGGACTAGCGGGAGCGGGCGCTACAATGAGCAGTTCTTC. The encoded protein is CASTAGTSGSGRYNEQFF.